One and the same sample provided the 30 T cell receptor beta chains below, sequenced in a study of cytomegalovirus exposure and HLA in healthy donors (dated by TCRdb to the late 2010s). The protocol used for the library was the immunoSEQ multiplex PCR assay. For the multiplex PCR, a mixture combining 60 forward primers for TCR Vbeta segments and 13 reverse primers for TCR Jbeta segments was used. What TCRdb holds here is the immuneACCESS table cut down to in-frame rearrangements. Part of the clones is not present; checked against another copy, under half of the missing clones reflect an unresolved V gene, and the others are unexplained. A total of 150,000 to 200,000 clones appear in this sample, roughly 68% of them only once. The leading ten clones occupy approximately 1.8% of the sample. Sequencing was done on a sample of PBMCs. These receptors were obtained from a woman aged 30 to 39 in good health and CMV-seronegative.

This clone was recorded once. At one end the junction does not follow the germline gene, possibly because of a read error. The chain is built from TRBV4-3 and TRBJ1-5; the D gene is possibly TRBD1 (5 bases). Germline V lookup: CDR1 LGHNA, CDR2 YSLEER. The length of the CDR3 is 15 residues. CDR3 in DNA: TGCGTCAGCAGCCAAGATTTGGCAGGGAATCAGCCCCAGCATTTT. Its protein product is CVSSQDLAGNQPQHF.

The V gene is TRBV4-2, the J gene TRBJ2-2, with 8 bases that match TRBD2. CDR1 and CDR2 from the germline V gene are LGHNA and YNFKEQ. This CDR3 region has 23 residues. The J segment lost 4 bases and the V segment lost 0 bases, leaving 25 bases of the junction unmatched. CDR3 region: CASSQDSFLAGSKRVRSTGELFF. The CDR3 DNA reads TGTGCCAGCAGCCAAGATTCGTTTTTAGCGGGATCAAAACGCGTTCGTAGCACCGGGGAGCTGTTTTTT.

CDR3: CASSGRRGGFDQPQHF. In DNA form, the CDR3 reads TGTGCCAGCAGTGGCCGTCGAGGGGGCTTCGATCAGCCCCAGCATTTT. The chain couples TRBV6-6 to TRBJ1-5; 7 positions match TRBD1. The V gene's germline CDR1 is MNHNY and CDR2 SVGAGI (reference sequence). V shed 5 bases, J shed 5 bases, and the junction held 12 bases outside the gene matches. The CDR3 length is 16 residues.

The gene calls are TRBV6-5 and TRBJ2-1, with 8 nucleotides matching TRBD2. This CDR3 spans 16 amino acids. The V gene's germline CDR1 is MNHEY and CDR2 SVGAGI. Trimming took 2 bases from V and 8 from J; bases not matched to a gene: 11. The CDR3 loop is CASSYPGVSGADEQFF. The CDR3 DNA is TGTGCCAGCAGTTACCCAGGGGTTAGCGGGGCCGATGAGCAGTTCTTC.

This clone was seen only once. One end of the junction fails to match germline, which may point to a read error. Other DNA sequences within the sample encode an identical CDR3. The chain links TRBV12-5 to TRBJ2-5; perhaps TRBD1 as D (5 bases). The CDR3 is made up of 14 amino acids. Germline V CDR1 and CDR2: LGHNT, FRNRAP. The CDR3: CASGLVMGRPTQYF. The CDR3 DNA reads as TGTGCTAGTGGTCTGGTTATGGGGCGGCCGACCCAGTACTTC.

The rearrangement joins TRBV4-2 to TRBJ1-3, with 8 bases aligning to TRBD1. J lost 5 bases, V lost 0 bases, and 9 bases had no gene match. In germline, CDR1 is LGHNA, CDR2 YNFKEQ. The CDR3 loop spans 17 amino acids. Here the CDR3 DNA reads TGTGCCAGCAGCCAAGACGCCCCGGGACAGGCAAGAAACACCATATATTTT. The encoded protein is CASSQDAPGQARNTIYF.

The rearrangement links TRBV5-1 to TRBJ1-6; D gene unclear. The V gene's germline CDR1 is SGHRS and CDR2 YFSETQ. This CDR3 is 15 amino acids long. V shed 0 bases and J shed 9 bases, with 13 bases lying between them. The CDR3 DNA reads TGCGCCAGCAGCTTGGAGGCAGGACGGGGTTCACCCCTCCACTTT. It yields the protein CASSLEAGRGSPLHF.

The CDR3 DNA follows: TGTGCCAGCAGCAAAGCGCCGGGGGGCGTTAATGAAAAACTGTTTTTT. It codes for CASSKAPGGVNEKLFF. The chain has TRBV21-1 and TRBJ1-4. TRBV21-1 is classified as a pseudogene. The CDR3 is 16 residues long.

The rearrangement links TRBV5-4 to TRBJ2-1; tentative D call: TRBD2 (5 bases). The V and J ends lost 4 bases and 2 bases respectively, with 13 bases between them. The CDR3 consists of 15 residues. Germline assignment: CDR1 SGHNT and CDR2 YYREEE (reference sequence). The CDR3 reads CASSLEVGAYNEQFF. The CDR3 nucleotides are TGTGCCAGCAGCCTGGAAGTCGGGGCCTACAATGAGCAGTTCTTC.

V and J are TRBV5-1 and TRBJ1-1; 9 bases match TRBD1. The CDR3 has 14 residues. Germline CDR1 SGHRS, CDR2 YFSETQ. Unmatched junction bases numbered 3, after V lost 2 bases and J lost 4 bases. In nucleotides, the CDR3 is TGCGCCAGCAGCTTAGACAGGGGGGGCACTGAAGCTTTCTTT. It encodes CASSLDRGGTEAFF.

This chain connects TRBV27 to TRBJ1-6; 10 bases are shared with TRBD1. Trimming took 6 bases from V and 10 from J; bases not matched to a gene: 6. CDR1 is MNHEY and CDR2 is SMNVEV in the germline V gene (reference sequence). The CDR3 runs 14 residues. As DNA, the CDR3 is TGTGCCAGCAGAACCGGGACAGGGGTCTCACCCCTCCACTTT. Its translation is CASRTGTGVSPLHF.

This chain links TRBV11-1 with TRBJ2-7; weak D call: TRBD1 (5 bases). In germline, CDR1 is SGHAT, CDR2 FQDESV (reference sequence). The V and J ends lost 0 bases and 3 bases respectively, with 12 bases between them. The CDR3 loop spans 15 amino acids. The CDR3 region has the DNA TGTGCCAGCAGCTTAGCGCAGGGTCCAATCTACGAGCAGTACTTC. Translation: CASSLAQGPIYEQYF.

V and J are TRBV9 and TRBJ2-1; weak D call: TRBD2 (6 bases). The germline V and J ends were trimmed by 3 bases and 4 bases, with 26 bases remaining between them. Germline assignment: CDR1 SGDLS and CDR2 YYNGEE. The CDR3 runs to 19 residues. CDR3 region: CASSDNRRAPKFNYNEQFF. CDR3 DNA sequence: TGTGCCAGCAGCGATAACAGGAGGGCGCCTAAGTTCAATTACAATGAGCAGTTCTTC.

The chain is built from TRBV4-1 and TRBJ1-1, with D unclear. V was shortened by 0 bases and J by 7 bases, with 12 bases between the two germline ends. Looked up from germline, CDR1 is MGHRA and CDR2 is YSYEKL. This CDR3 region has 14 residues. The CDR3 protein is CASSQEDRPGEAFF. For the CDR3, the DNA is TGCGCCAGCAGCCAAGAGGATCGGCCGGGTGAAGCTTTCTTT.

The chain combines TRBV5-1 with TRBJ1-3, with a possible D match to TRBD1 (6 bases). In germline, CDR1 is SGHRS, CDR2 YFSETQ. The CDR3 runs 17 residues. Between the trimmed V and J ends, which lost 0 bases and 0 bases, there was a span of 13 bases. The CDR3 here is CASSLEGGTYSGNTIYF. The CDR3 bases are TGCGCCAGCAGCTTGGAGGGGGGGACTTACTCTGGAAACACCATATATTTT. The complete variable domain, with remaining parts taken from reference TRBV5-1 and TRBJ1-3, reads KAGVTQTPRYLIKTRGQQVTLSCSPISGHRSVSWYQQTPGQGLQFLFEYFSETQRNKGNFPGRFSGRQFSNSRSEMNVSTLELGDSALYLCASSLEGGTYSGNTIYFGEGSWLTVV.

The chain has TRBV29-1 and TRBJ2-5; 8 positions match TRBD1. Germline V CDR1 and CDR2: SQVTM, ANQGSEA. J was trimmed by 5 bases and V by 7 bases; bases with no gene match: 9. The CDR3 consists of 13 residues. The CDR3 bases are TGCAGCGCTCCGGACAGGGTAGGGGAGACCCAGTACTTC. It encodes CSAPDRVGETQYF. Variable domain in full (rest from reference TRBV29-1 and TRBJ2-5): SAVISQKPSRDICQRGTSLTIQCQVDSQVTMMFWYRQQPGQSLTLIATANQGSEATYESGFVIDKFPISRPNLTFSTLTVSNMSPEDSSIYLCSAPDRVGETQYFGPGTRLLVL.

The rearrangement links TRBV19 to TRBJ2-1; D perhaps matches TRBD1 (5 bases). Per germline, CDR1 LNHDA and CDR2 SQIVND (reference sequence). The CDR3 totals 13 residues. Deletions cut 5 bases from V and 9 bases from J, with 14 bases between. CDR3 bases: TGTGCCAGTAGTCGTAGGACAAATTTTGAGCAGTTCTTC. This codes for CASSRRTNFEQFF. The full variable domain, rest sourced from reference TRBV19 and TRBJ2-1, is DGGITQSPKYLFRKEGQNVTLSCEQNLNHDAMYWYRQDPGQGLRLIYYSQIVNDFQKGDIAEGYSVSREKKESFPLTVTSAQKNPTAFYLCASSRRTNFEQFFGPGTRLTVL.

This chain joins TRBV6-1 and TRBJ1-1; D remains ambiguous. Looked up from germline, CDR1 is MNHNS and CDR2 is SASEGT. The CDR3 covers 14 residues. Trimming stripped 8 bases from V and 0 bases from J, with 13 bases between. Here the CDR3 reads CASWERRMNTEAFF. In nucleotides, the CDR3 is TGTGCCAGCTGGGAAAGGAGGATGAACACTGAAGCTTTCTTT.

The chain has TRBV2 and TRBJ1-3, with D possibly matching TRBD1 (6 bases). Trimming stripped 7 bases from V and 0 bases from J, with 13 bases between. The CDR3 has 15 amino acids. CDR1 and CDR2 from the germline V gene are SNHLY and FYNNEI. CDR3 sequence: CASKGGTNSGNTIYF. CDR3 in DNA: TGTGCCAGCAAGGGGGGGACCAACTCTGGAAACACCATATATTTT.

This sequence joins TRBV14 and TRBJ1-6; possible D gene TRBD1, 6 bases. The CDR3 has 16 residues. Germline CDR1 and CDR2: SGHDN and FVKESK. V was cut by 0 bases and J by 7 bases, with 13 bases left in between. For the CDR3, the DNA is TGTGCCAGCAGCCAAGATAAAGGGGGTCCAAATTCACCCCTCCACTTT. Translated, it gives CASSQDKGGPNSPLHF.

The V and J genes are TRBV9 and TRBJ1-1, with D perhaps matching TRBD1 (6 bases). Trimming left V 5 bases short and J 5 bases short, with 13 bases between. This CDR3 comprises 13 residues. Per germline, CDR1 SGDLS and CDR2 YYNGEE. The CDR3 region has the DNA TGTGCCAGCAGTACACAGGGTATAACTGAAGCTTTCTTT. Translation: CASSTQGITEAFF.

The chain has TRBV4-2 and TRBJ2-7, with D maybe TRBD1 (5 bases). This CDR3 is 16 amino acids long. Germline values: CDR1 LGHNA, CDR2 YNFKEQ. Trimming took off 1 base at V and 2 bases at J, with 15 bases between the two ends. The CDR3 region has the DNA TGTGCCAGCAGCCAAGCTGTCACAGGCCTTACCTACGAGCAGTACTTC. Its translation: CASSQAVTGLTYEQYF.

The V and J genes are TRBV7-3 and TRBJ1-6; D is undetermined. Trimming shortened V by 0 bases and J by 8 bases, and 5 bases separated the two germline ends. The CDR3 totals 13 residues. CDR1 is SGHTA and CDR2 is FQGTGA in the germline V gene. CDR3: CASSLTADSPLHF. CDR3 coding DNA: TGTGCCAGCAGCTTAACGGCGGATTCACCCCTCCACTTT. Together with reference TRBV7-3 and TRBJ1-6, the CDR3 gives the full variable domain: GAGVSQTPSNKVTEKGKYVELRCDPISGHTALYWYRQSLGQGPEFLIYFQGTGAADDSGLPNDRFFAVRPEGSVSTLKIQRTERGDSAVYLCASSLTADSPLHFGNGTRLTVT.

Remarks on this clone: Other DNA variants within this sample encode the same CDR3. This chain joins TRBV18 and TRBJ2-7; D unresolved. Deletions cut 0 bases from V and 3 bases from J, with 6 bases between. The CDR3 length is 13 residues. Germline V lookup: CDR1 KGHSH, CDR2 LQKENI. The DNA of the CDR3 is TGTGCCAGCTCACCACCGGCAAGCTACGAGCAGTACTTC. It codes for CASSPPASYEQYF.

A few counts support this clone. This chain connects TRBV29-1 to TRBJ2-7; D call uncertain. V dropped 8 bases and J dropped 6 bases, with 14 bases sitting between them. The CDR3 sequence is 11 residues long. Germline CDR1 is SQVTM and CDR2 is ANQGSEA. The CDR3 coding sequence is TGCAGCATCCTGAGGTCGCGCGAGCAGTACTTC. Translated, it gives CSILRSREQYF.

This clone was seen a handful of times. The chain recombines TRBV5-5 with TRBJ1-5; D not certain. V shed 0 bases and J shed 3 bases, with 13 bases lying between them. This CDR3 contains 16 residues. Looked up from germline, CDR1 is SGHKS and CDR2 is YYEKEE (reference sequence). CDR3 protein: CASSLDPAQANQPQHF. The CDR3 DNA follows: TGTGCCAGCAGCTTGGACCCAGCTCAGGCCAATCAGCCCCAGCATTTT.

V usage is TRBV9 and J usage is TRBJ1-2, with 7 bases that match TRBD1. Losses at the gene ends were 4 bases for V and 8 bases for J; bases not matched to a gene: 8. Per the germline V gene, CDR1 is SGDLS and CDR2 is YYNGEE. CDR3 size: 13 residues. CDR3 loop: CASSQTGTYGYTF. For the CDR3, the DNA is TGTGCCAGCAGCCAGACAGGGACGTACGGCTACACCTTC.

The V call is TRBV6-1, the J call TRBJ1-3; D uncertain. Germline lookup yields CDR1 MNHNS and CDR2 SASEGT. The V gene lost 7 bases and the J gene lost 4 bases, with 14 bases spanning the gap. The CDR3 extends over 14 amino acids. CDR3 residues: CASNEDREGNTIYF. In DNA, the CDR3 is TGTGCCAGCAACGAAGATCGGGAAGGAAACACCATATATTTT.

The chain has TRBV6-5 and TRBJ2-3; possible D gene TRBD1, 5 bases. V gave up 6 bases and J gave up 1 base, with 8 bases separating them. CDR1 and CDR2 (germline): MNHEY, SVGAGI. This CDR3 comprises 13 residues. The CDR3 bases are TGTGCCAGCAGCAGGGATGGCACAGATACGCAGTATTTT. Protein product: CASSRDGTDTQYF.

This chain uses TRBV2 with TRBJ2-2; TRBD2 is a possible D gene (5 bases). Trimming removed 5 bases at V and 4 bases at J, with 17 bases between. The CDR3 is made up of 16 amino acids. Germline assignment: CDR1 SNHLY and CDR2 FYNNEI. The CDR3 nucleotides read TGTGCCAGCAGTACAAATCCCGGGGTGACCACCGGGGAGCTGTTTTTT. Protein: CASSTNPGVTTGELFF.